These 15 T cell receptor beta chains originate from one sample sequenced in a study of OX40 agonist ivuxolimab in advanced cancers. The repertoire was sequenced with immunoSEQ multiplex PCR; TCRdb's copy has only in-frame clones and lacks some. The data hold around 7,000 clones, with about 80% observed a single time. The input for sequencing was CD4+ or CD8+ T cells sorted from blood, taken in a trial of the OX40 agonist ivuxolimab. These TCRs come from an adult with an advanced solid tumor such as melanoma, head and neck, liver or kidney cancer.

This chain uses TRBV29-1 with TRBJ2-1; TRBD1 is a possible D gene (5 bases). The CDR3 sequence is 12 residues long. V was cut by 8 bases and J by 5 bases, with 13 bases left in between. Germline assignment: CDR1 SQVTM and CDR2 ANQGSEA. The CDR3 region has the DNA TGCAGCATATCACAGGATAACAATGAGCAGTTCTTC. It specifies CSISQDNNEQFF.

The CDR3 protein is CASSQEIGSSSPLHF. The CDR3 DNA sequence: TGTGCCAGCAGCCAAGAGATAGGGTCGTCTTCACCCCTCCACTTT. The V call is TRBV4-2, the J call TRBJ1-6, with D unclear. V was pared by 0 bases and J by 9 bases, with 12 bases between. The CDR3 totals 15 residues. Germline V gene sequence: CDR1 LGHNA, CDR2 YNFKEQ.

In DNA, the CDR3 is TGCGCCAGCAGCCAAGATCGGCGGGGTTCGGGAAACACCATATATTTT. Translated, it gives CASSQDRRGSGNTIYF. V gene TRBV4-3 combines with J gene TRBJ1-3; D remains ambiguous. Trimming left V 0 bases short and J 4 bases short, with 13 bases between. The CDR3 spans 16 residues. Germline loops: CDR1 LGHNA, CDR2 YSLEER.

The V call is TRBV10-1, the J call TRBJ2-1; D uncertain. Germline V lookup: CDR1 WNHNN, CDR2 SYGVQD (reference sequence). The V gene lost 5 bases and the J gene lost 1 base, with 18 bases spanning the gap. The CDR3 consists of 17 residues. This CDR3 reads CASSSPAWPRSYNEQFF. In DNA, the CDR3 is TGCGCCAGCAGTTCCCCCGCGTGGCCCCGGTCCTACAATGAGCAGTTCTTC.

The chain has TRBV7-7 and TRBJ2-6; D is unclear. The V gene lost 5 bases and the J gene lost 5 bases, with 22 bases spanning the gap. The CDR3 consists of 18 residues. CDR1 is SSHAT, CDR2 FNYEAQ, per germline (reference sequence). This CDR3 reads CASSRLRVPQSRANVLTF. In DNA form, the CDR3 reads TGTGCCAGCAGCAGACTTCGAGTGCCACAAAGTCGGGCCAACGTCCTGACTTTC.

The chain couples TRBV11-3 to TRBJ1-5; D not resolved. This CDR3 comprises 15 residues. Trimming stripped 5 bases from V and 4 bases from J, with 15 bases between. Germline lookup yields CDR1 SGHNT and CDR2 YENEEA. CDR3 loop: CASSANLVWNQPQHF. The CDR3 DNA follows: TGTGCCAGCAGCGCGAATCTAGTTTGGAATCAGCCCCAGCATTTT.

This sequence joins TRBV5-6 and TRBJ2-6, with 7 bases matching TRBD1. V was clipped by 0 bases and J by 0 bases; unmatched bases: 6. Germline loops: CDR1 SGHDT, CDR2 YYEEEE. This CDR3 comprises 18 residues. CDR3 DNA sequence: TGTGCCAGCAGCTTGGCCGGGACAGAACTCTCTGGGGCCAACGTCCTGACTTTC. It specifies CASSLAGTELSGANVLTF.

J is TRBJ1-2 and V is TRBV5-1, with D hard to call. Per the germline V gene, CDR1 is SGHRS and CDR2 is YFSETQ. The CDR3 sequence is 14 residues long. V lost 2 bases and J lost 4, with 12 bases in between. The DNA of the CDR3 is TGCGCCAGCAGCTTTTCCCCGGAACTCTATGGCTACACCTTC. This sequence encodes CASSFSPELYGYTF.

The chain joins TRBV6-1 to TRBJ2-1; the D is unclear. V dropped 4 bases and J dropped 10 bases, with 14 bases sitting between them. The CDR3 sequence is 13 residues long. Per germline, CDR1 MNHNS and CDR2 SASEGT. CDR3: CASSVSRLLEQFF. CDR3 in DNA: TGTGCCAGCAGTGTTTCAAGACTTTTGGAGCAGTTCTTC.

The chain has TRBV6-6 and TRBJ2-3; D is ambiguous. Germline CDR1 reads MNHNY; CDR2 reads SVGAGI (reference sequence). Trimming pared 4 bases from V and 3 bases from J, leaving 14 bases between. This CDR3 spans 15 amino acids. The CDR3 is CASSFFPVGTDTQYF. DNA for the CDR3: TGTGCCAGCAGTTTTTTCCCTGTGGGGACAGATACGCAGTATTTT.

The rearrangement uses TRBV6-6 and TRBJ1-4, with 8 bases matching TRBD1. The CDR3 has 13 residues. CDR1 is MNHNY, CDR2 SVGAGI, per germline (reference sequence). J lost 7 bases, V lost 8 bases, and 6 bases had no gene match. The CDR3 region has the DNA TGTGCCAGCCAGGACAGGGAGGTTGAAAAACTGTTTTTT. It specifies CASQDREVEKLFF.

This sequence joins TRBV9 and TRBJ1-1, with 7 positions matching TRBD1. The trim removed 4 bases at V and 5 bases at J, leaving 11 bases unmatched. Per germline, CDR1 SGDLS and CDR2 YYNGEE. The CDR3 covers 15 residues. CDR3 DNA: TGTGCCAGCAGCCCCCCACGACAGGGAAGAACTGAAGCTTTCTTT. Residues: CASSPPRQGRTEAFF.

This clone showed up just a few times. The chain links TRBV6-4 to TRBJ2-3; D uncertain. This CDR3 is built from 14 residues. Germline V gene sequence: CDR1 MRHNA, CDR2 SNTAGT. V was trimmed by 2 bases and J by 1 base, leaving 7 bases between them. CDR3 bases: TGTGCCAGCAGTGACAAGGGTGGCACAGATACGCAGTATTTT. Translation: CASSDKGGTDTQYF.

The V call is TRBV5-1, the J call TRBJ2-7; D not certain. This CDR3 has 15 residues. Germline lookup yields CDR1 SGHRS and CDR2 YFSETQ. Trimming stripped 0 bases from V and 3 bases from J, with 13 bases between. The CDR3 is CASSLGSSQVYEQYF. The CDR3 nucleotides are TGCGCCAGCAGCTTGGGATCGTCGCAAGTCTACGAGCAGTACTTC.

The chain recombines TRBV9 with TRBJ1-1, with 7 bases lining up with TRBD1. The ends lost 2 bases at V and 0 bases at J; junction bases unmatched: 1. Per germline, CDR1 SGDLS and CDR2 YYNGEE. The length of the CDR3 is 14 residues. The CDR3 nucleotides read TGTGCCAGCAGCGTGGGACAGATGAACACTGAAGCTTTCTTT. Translated, it gives CASSVGQMNTEAFF.